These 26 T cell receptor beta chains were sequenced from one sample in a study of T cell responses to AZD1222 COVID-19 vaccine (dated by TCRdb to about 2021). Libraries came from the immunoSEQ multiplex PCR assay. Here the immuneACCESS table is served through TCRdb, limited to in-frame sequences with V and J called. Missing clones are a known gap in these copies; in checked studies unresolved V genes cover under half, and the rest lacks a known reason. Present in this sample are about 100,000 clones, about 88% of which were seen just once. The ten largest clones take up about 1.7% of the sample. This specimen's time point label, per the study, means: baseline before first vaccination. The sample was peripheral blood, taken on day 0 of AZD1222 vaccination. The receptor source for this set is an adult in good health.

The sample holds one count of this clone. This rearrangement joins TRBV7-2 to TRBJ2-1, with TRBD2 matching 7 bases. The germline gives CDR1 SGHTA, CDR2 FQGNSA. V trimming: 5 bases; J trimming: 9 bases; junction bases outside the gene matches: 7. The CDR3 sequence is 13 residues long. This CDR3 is CASSKRTRGEQFF. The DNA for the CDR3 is TGTGCCAGCAGCAAACGGACTAGAGGTGAGCAGTTCTTC.

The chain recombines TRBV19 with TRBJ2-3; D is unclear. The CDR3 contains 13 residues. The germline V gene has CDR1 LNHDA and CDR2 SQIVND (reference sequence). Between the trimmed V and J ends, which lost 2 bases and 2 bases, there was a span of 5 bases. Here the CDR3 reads CASSISATDTQYF. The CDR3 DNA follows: TGTGCCAGTAGTATATCCGCCACAGATACGCAGTATTTT.

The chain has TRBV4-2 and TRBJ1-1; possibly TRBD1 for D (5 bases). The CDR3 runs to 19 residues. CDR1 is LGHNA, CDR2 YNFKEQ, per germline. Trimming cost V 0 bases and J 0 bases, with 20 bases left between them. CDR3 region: CASSQDSDSGRGLNTEAFF. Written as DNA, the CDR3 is TGTGCCAGCAGCCAAGATTCAGACAGCGGAAGGGGATTGAACACTGAAGCTTTCTTT.

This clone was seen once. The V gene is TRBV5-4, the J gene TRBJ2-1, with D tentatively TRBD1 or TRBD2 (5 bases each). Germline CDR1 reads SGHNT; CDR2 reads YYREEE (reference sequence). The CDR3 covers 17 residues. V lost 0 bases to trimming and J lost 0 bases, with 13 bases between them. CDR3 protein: CASSLGRDQSSYNEQFF. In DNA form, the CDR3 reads TGTGCCAGCAGCTTGGGCCGGGACCAGAGCTCCTACAATGAGCAGTTCTTC.

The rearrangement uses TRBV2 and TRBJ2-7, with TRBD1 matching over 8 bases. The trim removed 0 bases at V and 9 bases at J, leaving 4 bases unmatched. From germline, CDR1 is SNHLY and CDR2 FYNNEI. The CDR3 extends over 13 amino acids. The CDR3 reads CASSEAQGALQYF. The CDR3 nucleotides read TGTGCCAGCAGTGAAGCTCAGGGGGCCTTGCAGTACTTC.

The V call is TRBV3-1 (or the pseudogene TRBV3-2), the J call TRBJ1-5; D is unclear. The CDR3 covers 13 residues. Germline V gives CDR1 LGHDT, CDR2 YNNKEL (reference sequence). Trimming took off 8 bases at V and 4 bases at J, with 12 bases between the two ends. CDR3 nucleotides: TGTGCCAGCGGTGCAAGGGAAAATCAGCCCCAGCATTTT. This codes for CASGARENQPQHF.

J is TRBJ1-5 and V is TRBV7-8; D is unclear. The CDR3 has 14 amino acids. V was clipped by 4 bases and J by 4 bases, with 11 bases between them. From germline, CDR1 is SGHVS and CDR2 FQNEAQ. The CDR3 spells CASSSHRMNQPQHF. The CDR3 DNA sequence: TGTGCCAGCAGCTCCCATCGGATGAATCAGCCCCAGCATTTT.

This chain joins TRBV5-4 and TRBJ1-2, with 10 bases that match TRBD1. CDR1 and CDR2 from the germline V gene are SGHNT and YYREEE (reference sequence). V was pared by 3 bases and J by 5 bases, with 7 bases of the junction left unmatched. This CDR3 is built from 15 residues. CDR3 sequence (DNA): TGTGCCAGCAGCTCAAACGACAGGGGGCCGTATGGCTACACCTTC. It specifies CASSSNDRGPYGYTF. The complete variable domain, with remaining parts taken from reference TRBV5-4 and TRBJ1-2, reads ETGVTQSPTHLIKTRGQQVTLRCSSQSGHNTVSWYQQALGQGPQFIFQYYREEENGRGNFPPRFSGLQFPNYSSELNVNALELDDSALYLCASSSNDRGPYGYTFGSGTRLTVV.

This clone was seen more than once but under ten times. The CDR3 nucleotides read TGTGCCAGCAGCTTCCTGGGGACAGGGTTGATGAAGACCCAGTACTTC. The encoded protein is CASSFLGTGLMKTQYF. V gene TRBV11-2 combines with J gene TRBJ2-5, with TRBD1 identical over 9 bases. V lost 3 bases, J lost 6 bases, and 11 bases stayed unmatched. Germline V gives CDR1 SGHAT, CDR2 FQNNGV. The length of the CDR3 is 16 residues.

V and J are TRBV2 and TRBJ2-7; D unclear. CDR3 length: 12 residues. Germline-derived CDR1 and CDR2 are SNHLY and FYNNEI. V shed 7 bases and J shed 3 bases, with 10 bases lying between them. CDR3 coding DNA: TGTGCCAGCACCGGCTCTTACTACGAGCAGTACTTC. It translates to CASTGSYYEQYF.

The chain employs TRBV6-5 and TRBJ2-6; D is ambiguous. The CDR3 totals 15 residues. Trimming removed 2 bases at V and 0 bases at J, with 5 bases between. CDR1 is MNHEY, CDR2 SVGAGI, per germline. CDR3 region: CASSYKYSGANVLTF. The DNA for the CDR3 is TGTGCCAGCAGTTACAAGTACTCTGGGGCCAACGTCCTGACTTTC.

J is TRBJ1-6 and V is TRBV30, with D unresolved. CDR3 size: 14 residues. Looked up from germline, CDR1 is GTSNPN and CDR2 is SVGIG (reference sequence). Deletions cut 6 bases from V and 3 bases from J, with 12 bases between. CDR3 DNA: TGTGCCTGTGCCCGAGCTAACTATAATTCACCCCTCCACTTT. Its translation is CACARANYNSPLHF. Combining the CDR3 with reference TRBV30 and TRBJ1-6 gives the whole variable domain SQTIHQWPATLVQPVGSPLSLECTVEGTSNPNLYWYRQAAGRGLQLLFYSVGIGQISSEVPQNLSASRPQDRQFILSSKKLLLSDSGFYLCACARANYNSPLHFGNGTRLTVT.

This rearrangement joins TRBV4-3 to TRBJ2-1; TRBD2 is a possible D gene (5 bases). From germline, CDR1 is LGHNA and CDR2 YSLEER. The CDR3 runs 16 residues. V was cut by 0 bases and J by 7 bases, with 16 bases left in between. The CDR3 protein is CASSQDAGTRGNEQFF. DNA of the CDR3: TGCGCCAGCAGCCAAGATGCGGGCACTCGAGGGAATGAGCAGTTCTTC.

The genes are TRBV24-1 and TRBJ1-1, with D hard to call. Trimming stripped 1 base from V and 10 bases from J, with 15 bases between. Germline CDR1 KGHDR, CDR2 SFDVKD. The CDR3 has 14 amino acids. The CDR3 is CATSDLTGGGGAFF. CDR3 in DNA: TGTGCCACCAGTGATTTAACGGGCGGCGGTGGAGCTTTCTTT.

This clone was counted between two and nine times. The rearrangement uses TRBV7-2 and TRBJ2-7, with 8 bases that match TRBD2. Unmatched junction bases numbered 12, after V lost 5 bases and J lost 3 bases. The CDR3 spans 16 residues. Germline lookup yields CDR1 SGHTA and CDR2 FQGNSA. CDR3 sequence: CASSVPRGTRIYEQYF. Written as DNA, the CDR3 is TGTGCCAGCAGCGTCCCCCGTGGGACTAGGATCTACGAGCAGTACTTC.

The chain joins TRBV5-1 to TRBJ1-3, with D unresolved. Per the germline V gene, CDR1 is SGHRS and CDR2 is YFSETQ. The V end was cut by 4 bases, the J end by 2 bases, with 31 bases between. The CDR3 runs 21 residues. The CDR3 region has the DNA TGCGCCAGCAGCAGCAACCCAAGGAGGGCTCTTACTCTCGGTACTGGAAACACCATATATTTT. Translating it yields CASSSNPRRALTLGTGNTIYF.

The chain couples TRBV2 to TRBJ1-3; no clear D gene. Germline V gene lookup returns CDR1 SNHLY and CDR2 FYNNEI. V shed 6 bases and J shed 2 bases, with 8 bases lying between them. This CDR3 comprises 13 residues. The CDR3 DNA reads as TGTGCCAGCAGCGGGGTGGCTGGAAACACCATATATTTT. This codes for CASSGVAGNTIYF.

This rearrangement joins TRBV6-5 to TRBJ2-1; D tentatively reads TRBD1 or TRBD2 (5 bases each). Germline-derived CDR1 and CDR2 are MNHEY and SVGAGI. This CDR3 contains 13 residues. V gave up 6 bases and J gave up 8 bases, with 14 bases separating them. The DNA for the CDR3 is TGTGCCAGCAGACTTATAGGGGACCATGAGCAGTTCTTC. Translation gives CASRLIGDHEQFF.

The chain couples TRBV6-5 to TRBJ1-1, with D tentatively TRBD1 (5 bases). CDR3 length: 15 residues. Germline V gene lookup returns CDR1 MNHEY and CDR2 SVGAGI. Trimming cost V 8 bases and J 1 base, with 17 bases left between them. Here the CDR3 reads CASGTSPRGNTEAFF. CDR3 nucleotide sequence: TGTGCCAGCGGGACCTCACCTAGGGGGAACACTGAAGCTTTCTTT.

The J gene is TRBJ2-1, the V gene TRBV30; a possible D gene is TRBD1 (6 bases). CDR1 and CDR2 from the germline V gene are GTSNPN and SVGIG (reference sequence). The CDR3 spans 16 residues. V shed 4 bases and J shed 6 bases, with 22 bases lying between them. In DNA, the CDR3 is TGTGCCTGGACCTCCACCGGGTGGGGGCGGCCCAATGAGCAGTTCTTC. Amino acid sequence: CAWTSTGWGRPNEQFF.

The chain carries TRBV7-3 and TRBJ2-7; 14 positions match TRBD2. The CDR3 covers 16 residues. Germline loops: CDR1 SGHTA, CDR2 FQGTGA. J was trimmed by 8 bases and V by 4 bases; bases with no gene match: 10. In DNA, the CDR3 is TGTGCCAGCAGCTCGACTAGCGGGAGGGCCTATAAGAAGCAGTACTTC. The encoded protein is CASSSTSGRAYKKQYF.

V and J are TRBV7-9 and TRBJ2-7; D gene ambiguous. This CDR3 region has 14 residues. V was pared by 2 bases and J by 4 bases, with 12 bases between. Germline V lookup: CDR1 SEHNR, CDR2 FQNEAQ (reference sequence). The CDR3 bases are TGTGCCAGCAGCTTACCTCCAACCTCTTACGAGCAGTACTTC. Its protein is CASSLPPTSYEQYF.

CDR3 DNA sequence: TGTGCCTGGAGTCAGCTTCGATACAATGAGCAGTTCTTC. Protein product: CAWSQLRYNEQFF. This chain connects TRBV30 to TRBJ2-1; D remains ambiguous. The CDR3 sequence is 13 residues long. Trimming pared 2 bases from V and 4 bases from J, leaving 9 bases between. Per germline, CDR1 GTSNPN and CDR2 SVGIG (reference sequence).

For the CDR3, the DNA is TGTGCCAGTAATCCTACGCCACAATGGGATAGAACTGAAGCTTTCTTT. It yields the protein CASNPTPQWDRTEAFF. The chain couples TRBV19 to TRBJ1-1; no clear D. V lost 7 bases and J 5 bases, leaving 23 bases between the germline ends. The germline gives CDR1 LNHDA, CDR2 SQIVND (reference sequence). This CDR3 spans 16 amino acids.

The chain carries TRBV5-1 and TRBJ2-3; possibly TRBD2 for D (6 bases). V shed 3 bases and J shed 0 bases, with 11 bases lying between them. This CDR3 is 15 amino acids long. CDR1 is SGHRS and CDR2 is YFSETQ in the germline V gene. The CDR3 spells CASSWRDRSTDTQYF. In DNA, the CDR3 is TGCGCCAGCAGCTGGCGGGACCGGAGCACAGATACGCAGTATTTT. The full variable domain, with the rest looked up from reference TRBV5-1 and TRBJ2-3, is KAGVTQTPRYLIKTRGQQVTLSCSPISGHRSVSWYQQTPGQGLQFLFEYFSETQRNKGNFPGRFSGRQFSNSRSEMNVSTLELGDSALYLCASSWRDRSTDTQYFGPGTRLTVL.

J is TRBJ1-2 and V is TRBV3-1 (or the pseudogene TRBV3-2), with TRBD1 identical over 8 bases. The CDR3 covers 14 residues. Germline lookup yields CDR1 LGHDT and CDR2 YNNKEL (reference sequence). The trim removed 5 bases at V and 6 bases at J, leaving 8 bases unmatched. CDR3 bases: TGTGCCAGCAGCTTGACAGGGGATCCCCATGGCTACACCTTC. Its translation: CASSLTGDPHGYTF.